This T cell receptor beta chain was recovered during a study of CD4+ T cells in melanoma. Study-wide findings and caveats: A reported correlation linked neoantigen-specific CD4+ T cells to CD8+, macrophage and B cell function. Reportedly, melanoma neoantigen-specific CD4+ T cells showed varied differentiation states.

CDR3 length: 17 residues. Trimming removed 6 bases at V and 5 bases at J, with 23 bases between. CDR1 MDHEN and CDR2 SYDVKM come from the germline V gene. The method was immunoSEQ multiplex PCR; TCRdb's version includes in-frame clones alone and lacks a portion of them. The sample holds about 110,000 clones; over 80% are singletons and the top ten take 2.5% to 3.5%. As concerns this clone: Its cognate antigen is unknown.

Input material: peripheral blood. The TCR originated in a human donor with melanoma. The J gene is TRBJ2-1, the V gene TRBV28; D might be TRBD1 (9 bases). The DNA of the CDR3 is TGTGCCAGCAGAACAGGGGGCGCCGGACTAGCCAACAATGAGCAGTTCTTC. Translating it yields CASRTGGAGLANNEQFF.